Given below is one T cell receptor (beta chain) in context. Its antigen is still unknown. The V and J ends lost 6 bases and 8 bases respectively, with 19 bases between them. The CDR3 is 15 residues long. The germline gives CDR1 LGHDT, CDR2 YNNKEL (reference sequence). Sequencing used immunoSEQ multiplex PCR; TCRdb keeps in-frame clones, though not all of them. The table records about 66,000 clones, around four fifths of them present only once. This entry is derived from a study of vaccination effects on CD4 cells after COVID-19. Prior to sequencing, the ViraFEST assay stimulated PBMC with viral peptide pools, which expanded the antigen-specific CD4+ T cells. Upon completion of around ten days in culture, CD4+ T cells were isolated. Of the BNT162b2 and mRNA-1273 vaccines, participants received two doses of one or the other. Testing of the vaccine recipients showed negative nucleocapsid antibodies and no prior SARS-CoV-2 infection. Half-medium replacement with IL-2 medium occurred on days 3 and 7.

The chain has TRBV3-1 (or the pseudogene TRBV3-2) and TRBJ1-4; tentative D call: TRBD1 (5 bases). Sequences were derived from CD4+ T cells from PBMCs cultured with HCoV-OC43 spike peptides, sampled after COVID-19 vaccination. Subset of the sample: HCoV-OC43 spike overlapping peptide pool stimulation. This receptor was taken from a human donor who received a COVID-19 vaccine. DNA of the CDR3: TGTGCCAGCAGTCCCATAGGGGAAGGAGGGGAAAAACTGTTTTTT. Protein product: CASSPIGEGGEKLFF.